The rows below give T cell receptor beta chains drawn from one sample of a study of cytomegalovirus exposure and HLA in healthy donors. The method was immunoSEQ multiplex PCR; TCRdb's version includes in-frame clones alone and lacks a portion of them. This sample has roughly 160,000 clones, with about 71% found just once. Source material: PBMCs. The receptors originated from a woman aged 30 to 39 in good health and CMV-seronegative. The CDR3 runs from the conserved cysteine through the conserved F or W. Each record gives: clone size, J gene, D gene, V gene, CDR3 DNA, CDR3 protein. A D gene is named only where the DNA matches it firmly. Clone sizes are given selectively: once, few, many, or a class where the clone is expanded.

>-|TRBJ1-3|TRBD1|TRBV7-2
TGTGCCAGCAGCTTAGCTCGGGACAGGGCCATATATTTT
CASSLARDRAIYF
>once|TRBJ2-1|TRBD2|TRBV30
TGTGCCTCTCAAAAGGCAGCGGGGCACAATGAGCAGTTCTTC
CASQKAAGHNEQFF
>-|TRBJ2-1|TRBD2|TRBV2
TGTGCCAGCAGTGAACGGGGGGTTGGTAGGGGTGGTCTCTTC
CASSERGVGRGGLF
>-|TRBJ2-1|-|TRBV4-3
TGCGCCAGCAGCCAAGGAGGGGAGGCCAATGAGCAGTTCTTC
CASSQGGEANEQFF
>-|TRBJ2-1|-|TRBV13
TGTGCCAGCAGCCTCGGACAGTGGGCCCCCAATGAGCAGTTCTTC
CASSLGQWAPNEQFF
>-|TRBJ1-2|-|TRBV7-9
TGTGCCAGCAGCCCGGTGAACTACTATGGCTACACCTTC
CASSPVNYYGYTF
>-|TRBJ2-2|TRBD2|TRBV2
TGTGCCAGATCCCGAGCGGGGACTAGCGGGTCCGGGGAGCTGTTTTTT
CARSRAGTSGSGELFF
>-|TRBJ2-2|TRBD1|TRBV7-2
TGTGCCAGCAGCTTACAGGGGGCGAACACCGGGGAGCTGTTTTTT
CASSLQGANTGELFF
>few|TRBJ2-7|-|TRBV6-1
TGTGCCAGCAGTGAACCAGGCAGATCCTACGAGCAGTACTTC
CASSEPGRSYEQYF
>-|TRBJ2-5|-|TRBV5-4
TGTGCCAGCAGCTTGTCGGCTAGCCCTGTTGAGACCCAGTACTTC
CASSLSASPVETQYF
>-|TRBJ1-2|-|TRBV4-3
TGCGCCAGCAGTCAAGGGGCATTAGCTAACTATGGCTACACCTTC
CASSQGALANYGYTF
>-|TRBJ2-3|TRBD1|TRBV27
TGTGCCAGCAGTTTGCTCGGGACAGGCACAGATACGCAGTATTTT
CASSLLGTGTDTQYF
>-|TRBJ2-7|TRBD1|TRBV27
TGTGCCAGCAGTTCCCCGGACAGGGTTTACGAGCAGTACTTC
CASSSPDRVYEQYF
>-|TRBJ1-4|-|TRBV2
TGTGCCAGCAGATACAGTTCAACTAATGAAAAACTGTTTTTT
CASRYSSTNEKLFF
>-|TRBJ1-1|TRBD1|TRBV19
TGTGCCAGTAGTATAGGACAGGGAACGAACACTGAAGCTTTCTTT
CASSIGQGTNTEAFF
>-|TRBJ2-2|TRBD2|TRBV2
TGTGCCAGCAGCCGACTAGCGGGGGGGAACACCGGGGAGCTGTTTTTT
CASSRLAGGNTGELFF
>once|TRBJ2-2|TRBD2|TRBV6-4
TGTGCCAGCAGCAAACTAGCGGGAGGGAACACCGGGGAGCTGTTTTTT
CASSKLAGGNTGELFF
>once|TRBJ1-2|-|TRBV18
TGTGCCAGCTCACCCGACAGGTTCTATGGCTACACCTTC
CASSPDRFYGYTF
>-|TRBJ2-1|TRBD2|TRBV5-4
TGTGCCAGCAGGAGCCCTAGCGGCGATGAGCAGTTCTTC
CASRSPSGDEQFF
>-|TRBJ1-1|-|TRBV5-4
TGTGCCAGCAGCCAAGGTGTATTATACAGGGCGAACCAATTT
CASSQGVLYRANQF
>-|TRBJ2-5|-|TRBV5-6
TGTGCCAGCAGCCCGAATCCGACAGGCCTTCAAGAGACCCAGTACTTC
CASSPNPTGLQETQYF